These 29 T cell receptor beta chains came from one sample sequenced in a study of blood T cell repertoires in COVID-19 (dated by TCRdb to about 2020). The library relied on the immunoSEQ multiplex PCR assay. Not all clones reach the TCRdb copy of this immuneACCESS table, which keeps in-frame sequences only. Checked studies attribute under half of the gap to unresolved V genes and leave the rest unexplained. The sample yields some 290,000 clones; under 90% were counted once. The ten largest make up less than 3.5% of the sample. Sequencing was done on a sample of peripheral blood. These receptors all stem from a woman aged 30 to 39 with COVID-19, enrolled during active disease.

The chain uses TRBV29-1 and TRBJ1-1; perhaps TRBD1 as D (6 bases). Germline V gene lookup returns CDR1 SQVTM and CDR2 ANQGSEA. V lost 5 bases and J lost 5, with 12 bases in between. This CDR3 is built from 12 residues. The chain's CDR3 is CSVHTGMTEAFF. The CDR3 coding sequence is TGCAGCGTTCATACAGGGATGACTGAAGCTTTCTTT.

The CDR3 loop is CASSAGTNDEQFF. The CDR3 DNA reads TGTGCCAGCAGCGCCGGGACTAACGATGAGCAGTTCTTC. The chain carries TRBV7-6 and TRBJ2-1; 7 bases match TRBD2. V lost 5 bases and J lost 8; bases outside the gene matches: 6. Germline lookup yields CDR1 SGHVS and CDR2 FNYEAQ. The CDR3 is 13 residues long.

With regard to this clone: Other DNA sequences in this specimen translate into the identical CDR3. J is TRBJ2-3 and V is TRBV4-1; 9 bases map to TRBD2. The CDR3 spans 15 residues. Looked up from germline, CDR1 is MGHRA and CDR2 is YSYEKL. The V and J ends lost 2 bases and 4 bases, in that order; junction bases with no gene match: 4. CDR3 sequence: CASSQRAGGPDTQYF. The CDR3 region has the DNA TGCGCCAGCAGCCAAAGGGCGGGAGGGCCAGATACGCAGTATTTT.

The chain uses TRBV2 and TRBJ1-4, with TRBD1 identical over 8 bases. Germline V gene sequence: CDR1 SNHLY, CDR2 FYNNEI. This CDR3 is 14 amino acids long. With V trimmed by 5 bases and J by 8 bases, 7 bases remained unmatched. The CDR3 DNA is TGTGCCAGCAGTTACCAGGGGGCTGACGAAAAACTGTTTTTT. It translates to CASSYQGADEKLFF.

The chain uses TRBV7-9 and TRBJ1-3, with D unclear. Germline assignment: CDR1 SEHNR and CDR2 FQNEAQ (reference sequence). V was trimmed by 1 base and J by 3 bases, leaving 10 bases between them. This CDR3 comprises 15 residues. The CDR3 sequence: CASSLVGRLGNTIYF. The CDR3 DNA reads TGTGCCAGCAGCTTAGTGGGCAGGCTTGGAAACACCATATATTTT.

The chain links TRBV29-1 to TRBJ2-7; 8 bases are a match to TRBD1. The CDR3 spans 15 residues. J was trimmed by 2 bases and V by 6 bases; bases with no gene match: 12. Germline lookup yields CDR1 SQVTM and CDR2 ANQGSEA. DNA of the CDR3: TGCAGCGTGGAGAATCGACAGGGGTTGGCCTACGAGCAGTACTTC. Translation gives CSVENRQGLAYEQYF.

This chain links TRBV6-2 or TRBV6-3 with TRBJ1-5, with D maybe TRBD1 (5 bases). This CDR3 contains 16 residues. With 0 bases removed from V and 4 bases from J, the gap between germline ends came to 13 bases. Germline assignment: CDR1 MNHEY and CDR2 SVGEGT. The DNA for the CDR3 is TGTGCCAGCAGTTACTCAAGGCGGGGCGGAAATCAGCCCCAGCATTTT. Translation gives CASSYSRRGGNQPQHF.

The V call is TRBV5-1, the J call TRBJ2-7, with D possibly being TRBD2 (6 bases). Germline V CDR1 and CDR2: SGHRS, YFSETQ. The V and J ends lost 4 bases and 5 bases respectively, with 22 bases between them. The CDR3 contains 16 residues. CDR3 coding DNA: TGCGCCAGCAGCCCCCCTAACTTCCGGCCGGGGGACGAGCAGTACTTC. This sequence encodes CASSPPNFRPGDEQYF. The entire variable domain, with the rest obtained from reference TRBV5-1 and TRBJ2-7, is as follows: KAGVTQTPRYLIKTRGQQVTLSCSPISGHRSVSWYQQTPGQGLQFLFEYFSETQRNKGNFPGRFSGRQFSNSRSEMNVSTLELGDSALYLCASSPPNFRPGDEQYFGPGTRLTVT.

V gene TRBV10-3 combines with J gene TRBJ2-1; 10 bases map to TRBD1. Trimming removed 11 bases from V and 5 bases from J; junction bases left unmatched: 12. CDR1 is ENHRY and CDR2 is SYGVKD in the germline V gene. This CDR3 is built from 15 residues. The CDR3 DNA follows: TGTGCCGCTCTGGGGACAGGGGTGGGGGACAATGAGCAGTTCTTC. Its translation: CAALGTGVGDNEQFF.

The V call is TRBV19, the J call TRBJ1-1; D gene unclear. This CDR3 is built from 16 residues. Germline-derived CDR1 and CDR2 are LNHDA and SQIVND (reference sequence). Trimming shortened V by 3 bases and J by 2 bases, and 16 bases separated the two germline ends. The CDR3 region has the DNA TGTGCCAGTAGTATGCCCCGTGGCGGCTTTAACACTGAAGCTTTCTTT. Translating it yields CASSMPRGGFNTEAFF.

V usage is TRBV19 and J usage is TRBJ2-3, with TRBD1 matching over 8 bases. V dropped 5 bases and J dropped 3; count of bases not matched to a gene: 7. The length of the CDR3 is 15 residues. Germline-derived CDR1 and CDR2 are LNHDA and SQIVND (reference sequence). CDR3 coding DNA: TGTGCCAGTAGTTGGGGGACAGGAGAGACAGATACGCAGTATTTT. Protein sequence: CASSWGTGETDTQYF.

The V gene is TRBV30, the J gene TRBJ2-7; possibly TRBD1 for D (5 bases). The V gene's germline CDR1 is GTSNPN and CDR2 SVGIG (reference sequence). The V gene lost 0 bases and the J gene lost 3 bases, with 6 bases spanning the gap. The CDR3 contains 12 residues. The CDR3 protein is CAWSVQVYEQYF. The CDR3 DNA reads TGTGCCTGGAGTGTACAGGTCTACGAGCAGTACTTC. Full variable domain (rest looked up from reference TRBV30 and TRBJ2-7): SQTIHQWPATLVQPVGSPLSLECTVEGTSNPNLYWYRQAAGRGLQLLFYSVGIGQISSEVPQNLSASRPQDRQFILSSKKLLLSDSGFYLCAWSVQVYEQYFGPGTRLTVT.

The V gene is TRBV9, the J gene TRBJ2-7; D possibly corresponds to TRBD2 (6 bases). CDR3 size: 14 residues. Germline CDR1 reads SGDLS; CDR2 reads YYNGEE. Trimming left V 4 bases short and J 7 bases short, with 18 bases between. This CDR3 is CASSSLPSRGEQYF. CDR3 in DNA: TGTGCCAGCAGCTCCCTACCCAGCCGGGGGGAGCAGTACTTC. Based on the CDR3 plus reference TRBV9 and TRBJ2-7, the full variable domain is DSGVTQTPKHLITATGQRVTLRCSPRSGDLSVYWYQQSLDQGLQFLIQYYNGEERAKGNILERFSAQQFPDLHSELNLSSLELGDSALYFCASSSLPSRGEQYFGPGTRLTVT.

This clone came up a few times. The chain has TRBV7-2 and TRBJ1-1; D remains ambiguous. This CDR3 contains 12 residues. The V gene lost 1 base and the J gene lost 7 bases, with 7 bases spanning the gap. The V gene's germline CDR1 is SGHTA and CDR2 FQGNSA. The DNA of the CDR3 is TGTGCCAGCAGCTTAGTTGTCGGTGAAGCTTTCTTT. It encodes CASSLVVGEAFF.

Details on this clone: The sample has other DNA sequences that encode this CDR3 too. The chain employs TRBV29-1 and TRBJ1-2; D call uncertain. Germline-derived CDR1 and CDR2 are SQVTM and ANQGSEA. CDR3 size: 11 residues. V lost 4 bases, J lost 3 bases, and 6 bases lay in between. The DNA for the CDR3 is TGCAGCGTTGGTCAGGACTATGGCTACACCTTC. Translated, it gives CSVGQDYGYTF.

The chain couples TRBV9 to TRBJ2-1; 7 nucleotides align to TRBD2. The trim removed 3 bases at V and 1 base at J, leaving 4 bases unmatched. Germline CDR1 and CDR2: SGDLS and YYNGEE. This CDR3 has 15 residues. The DNA of the CDR3 is TGTGCCAGCAGCGCCCCGGGGGGATCCTACAATGAGCAGTTCTTC. As protein: CASSAPGGSYNEQFF.

The chain combines TRBV7-9 with TRBJ2-7; 10 bases map to TRBD1. Germline assignment: CDR1 SEHNR and CDR2 FQNEAQ (reference sequence). After removal of 10 bases from V and 2 bases from J, the junction contained 8 bases not matched to a gene. CDR3 size: 14 residues. CDR3 residues: CATSGQGVPYEQYF. The DNA of the CDR3 is TGTGCCACGTCCGGACAGGGGGTTCCCTACGAGCAGTACTTC. Together with reference TRBV7-9 and TRBJ2-7, the CDR3 gives the full variable domain: DTGVSQNPRHKITKRGQNVTFRCDPISEHNRLYWYRQTLGQGPEFLTYFQNEAQLEKSRLLSDRFSAERPKGSFSTLEIQRTEQGDSAMYLCATSGQGVPYEQYFGPGTRLTVT.

This clone was picked up a small number of times. The chain couples TRBV19 to TRBJ1-6, with D unresolved. The ends were cut back, 5 bases at V and 3 bases at J, with 14 bases in the middle. The CDR3 runs to 16 residues. Germline V gene sequence: CDR1 LNHDA, CDR2 SQIVND (reference sequence). The CDR3 region is CASSPSEGYYNSPLHF. CDR3 DNA sequence: TGTGCCAGTAGTCCGTCCGAGGGCTACTATAATTCACCCCTCCACTTT.

This clone was counted a single time. V usage is TRBV25-1 and J usage is TRBJ2-5, with 10 bases lining up with TRBD2. The germline gives CDR1 MGHDK, CDR2 SYGVNS. The CDR3 runs to 15 residues. V shed 3 bases and J 5 bases; nucleotides not matched to a gene: 6. This chain's CDR3 is CASSELAGGSETQYF. The CDR3 region has the DNA TGTGCCAGCAGTGAGTTAGCGGGAGGTAGTGAGACCCAGTACTTC. The complete variable domain, with remaining parts taken from reference TRBV25-1 and TRBJ2-5, reads EADIYQTPRYLVIGTGKKITLECSQTMGHDKMYWYQQDPGMELHLIHYSYGVNSTEKGDLSSESTVSRIRTEHFPLTLESARPSHTSQYLCASSELAGGSETQYFGPGTRLLVL.

V usage is TRBV3-1 (or the pseudogene TRBV3-2) and J usage is TRBJ2-1, with TRBD2 as a possible D gene (7 bases). The CDR3 extends over 15 amino acids. V was cut by 1 base and J by 3 bases, with 10 bases left in between. Germline V lookup: CDR1 LGHDT, CDR2 YNNKEL (reference sequence). For the CDR3, the DNA is TGTGCCAGCAGCCAAGCGGGGGGCGACTACAATGAGCAGTTCTTC. Protein sequence: CASSQAGGDYNEQFF.

The chain employs TRBV15 and TRBJ1-2; the match to TRBD1 covers 9 bases. This CDR3 is built from 17 residues. Germline CDR1 reads LNHNV; CDR2 reads YYDKDF (reference sequence). V gave up 6 bases and J gave up 4 bases; unmatched junction bases: 15. CDR3 bases: TGTGCCACCAGTGCGGGACAGGGAAATTTGGGGCGCTATGGCTACACCTTC. This translates into CATSAGQGNLGRYGYTF.

This clone was seen only once. The chain joins TRBV5-1 to TRBJ1-2; the D gene is possibly TRBD1 (5 bases). V lost 3 bases and J lost 0, with 18 bases in between. The CDR3 is made up of 17 amino acids. Germline V CDR1 and CDR2: SGHRS, YFSETQ. In DNA form, the CDR3 reads TGCGCCAGCAGCTATAAACCGACGACAGACGCTAACTATGGCTACACCTTC. Its protein is CASSYKPTTDANYGYTF.

The V and J genes are TRBV28 and TRBJ1-4; 9 bases line up with TRBD1. V lost 4 bases to trimming and J lost 0 bases; unmatched junction nucleotides: 15. Per the germline V gene, CDR1 is MDHEN and CDR2 is SYDVKM. The CDR3 contains 20 residues. CDR3 amino acids: CASSSKRPGQGWATNEKLFF. The CDR3 region has the DNA TGTGCCAGCAGTTCAAAAAGACCGGGACAGGGTTGGGCAACTAATGAAAAACTGTTTTTT.

This sequence joins TRBV27 and TRBJ2-1, with D perhaps matching TRBD1 (7 bases). Per germline, CDR1 MNHEY and CDR2 SMNVEV (reference sequence). V was shortened by 5 bases and J by 3 bases, with 11 bases between the two germline ends. The CDR3 consists of 14 residues. CDR3 nucleotides: TGTGCCAGCAGTACGCGGGACAGCTACAATGAGCAGTTCTTC. Protein sequence: CASSTRDSYNEQFF.

DNA of the CDR3: TGCGCCAGCAGCTTGGCCCCGGGACAGGGGACTTACGAGCAGTACTTC. It specifies CASSLAPGQGTYEQYF. The chain combines TRBV5-1 with TRBJ2-7; 10 bases map to TRBD1. The V and J ends lost 0 bases and 4 bases, in that order; junction bases with no gene match: 7. Germline V CDR1 and CDR2: SGHRS, YFSETQ. This CDR3 is built from 16 residues.

This sequence joins TRBV7-6 and TRBJ2-2; 10 bases match TRBD2. The CDR3 is 17 amino acids. Unmatched junction bases numbered 4, after V lost 1 base and J lost 2 bases. Germline CDR1 is SGHVS and CDR2 is FNYEAQ. CDR3 protein: CASSLVIAGGNTGELFF. CDR3 in DNA: TGTGCCAGCAGCTTAGTAATAGCGGGAGGCAACACCGGGGAGCTGTTTTTT.

The chain is built from TRBV10-1 and TRBJ2-3; D is unresolved. Germline V gene lookup returns CDR1 WNHNN and CDR2 SYGVQD (reference sequence). V gave up 7 bases and J gave up 0 bases, with 8 bases separating them. CDR3 length: 13 residues. The CDR3, as DNA: TGCGCCAGCAAAGGCGGTAGCACAGATACGCAGTATTTT. It encodes CASKGGSTDTQYF.

V is TRBV3-1 (or the pseudogene TRBV3-2) and J is TRBJ1-1; TRBD1 agrees at 8 bases. Germline CDR1 reads LGHDT; CDR2 reads YNNKEL (reference sequence). The CDR3 is made up of 13 amino acids. V lost 1 base and J lost 7; bases outside the gene matches: 2. CDR3 DNA: TGTGCCAGCAGCCAAGGACAGGGGCTTGAAGCTTTCTTT. Translated, it gives CASSQGQGLEAFF.

The chain links TRBV7-7 to TRBJ1-1; TRBD1 matches 11 bases. CDR1 is SSHAT and CDR2 is FNYEAQ in the germline V gene (reference sequence). J was trimmed by 4 bases and V by 6 bases; bases with no gene match: 10. There are 16 residues in the CDR3. In DNA form, the CDR3 reads TGTGCCAGCAGGGCCCTACCGGGACAGGGGGGCACTGAAGCTTTCTTT. As protein: CASRALPGQGGTEAFF.